These 25 T cell receptor beta chains came from one sample sequenced in a study of shared clonotypes between healthy human individuals. Terminally differentiated effector memory CD45RA+ cells were left out of the naive CD8 fraction, which was CD45RO-negative and positively selected for CCR7. Profiled with immunoSEQ multiplex PCR; TCRdb holds only in-frame clones, not every one. The sample includes around 1,900,000 clones, around 93% of them seen just once. The material sequenced was naive CD8+ T cells from PBMCs. Every receptor here comes from a man aged 18 to 35 in good health. Some clones in this sample may be carry-over from other donors' samples.

The J gene is TRBJ2-7, the V gene TRBV5-1; 7 positions agree with TRBD1. This CDR3 region has 16 residues. V lost 3 bases to trimming and J lost 3 bases; unmatched junction nucleotides: 12. The germline V gene has CDR1 SGHRS and CDR2 YFSETQ. The chain's CDR3 is CASSSSPGTAIYEQYF. DNA for the CDR3: TGCGCCAGCAGCTCGTCCCCCGGGACAGCGATCTACGAGCAGTACTTC. The entire variable domain, with the rest obtained from reference TRBV5-1 and TRBJ2-7, is as follows: KAGVTQTPRYLIKTRGQQVTLSCSPISGHRSVSWYQQTPGQGLQFLFEYFSETQRNKGNFPGRFSGRQFSNSRSEMNVSTLELGDSALYLCASSSSPGTAIYEQYFGPGTRLTVT.

This clone was detected once. J is TRBJ2-1 and V is TRBV9; 9 bases line up with TRBD2. V lost 3 bases and J lost 6; bases outside the gene matches: 7. The CDR3 is made up of 15 amino acids. Germline V lookup: CDR1 SGDLS, CDR2 YYNGEE. The CDR3 region is CASSDSGSKSNEQFF. The CDR3 coding sequence is TGTGCCAGCAGCGATAGCGGGAGTAAATCCAATGAGCAGTTCTTC. The variable domain in full, with the rest retrieved from reference TRBV9 and TRBJ2-1, is DSGVTQTPKHLITATGQRVTLRCSPRSGDLSVYWYQQSLDQGLQFLIQYYNGEERAKGNILERFSAQQFPDLHSELNLSSLELGDSALYFCASSDSGSKSNEQFFGPGTRLTVL.

The chain links TRBV14 to TRBJ1-1; D unclear. V was cut by 1 base and J by 2 bases, with 5 bases left in between. Germline V gene sequence: CDR1 SGHDN, CDR2 FVKESK. The CDR3 is made up of 13 amino acids. This CDR3 is CASSQGGNTEAFF. For the CDR3, the DNA is TGTGCCAGCAGCCAAGGGGGTAACACTGAAGCTTTCTTT.

This chain links TRBV19 with TRBJ1-1, with D unclear. The CDR3 contains 18 residues. V was cut by 7 bases and J by 1 base, with 25 bases left in between. Germline CDR1 is LNHDA and CDR2 is SQIVND (reference sequence). CDR3 bases: TGTGCCAGTACCCTGGGGTCTGTGACCCCCGAAAGGAACACTGAAGCTTTCTTT. It codes for CASTLGSVTPERNTEAFF.

The V call is TRBV27, the J call TRBJ2-7; weak D call: TRBD2 (6 bases). V lost 2 bases and J lost 1, with 12 bases in between. Per germline, CDR1 MNHEY and CDR2 SMNVEV (reference sequence). The CDR3 extends over 15 amino acids. CDR3 loop: CASSLNGRRSYEQYF. The CDR3 DNA reads TGTGCCAGCAGTTTAAACGGGAGAAGGTCCTACGAGCAGTACTTC.

This clone appeared once. The rearrangement uses TRBV9 and TRBJ2-1; 9 bases map to TRBD1. With 4 bases clipped from V and 8 bases from J, the junction kept 4 bases outside the gene matches. The CDR3 consists of 13 residues. CDR1 is SGDLS and CDR2 is YYNGEE in the germline V gene. CDR3 in amino acids: CASSFRQGDEQFF. The CDR3 DNA is TGTGCCAGCAGCTTCCGACAGGGGGATGAGCAGTTCTTC.

This sequence joins TRBV5-1 and TRBJ2-5; D is perhaps TRBD2 (6 bases). With 7 bases removed from V and 3 bases from J, the gap between germline ends came to 16 bases. Germline lookup yields CDR1 SGHRS and CDR2 YFSETQ. The CDR3 totals 14 residues. The CDR3 spells CASRGRGNEETQYF. In DNA form, the CDR3 reads TGCGCCAGCCGAGGCCGCGGGAACGAAGAGACCCAGTACTTC.

In its sample, this clone was seen once. The chain couples TRBV11-2 to TRBJ2-1, with 14 bases lining up with TRBD2. The J segment lost 5 bases and the V segment lost 5 bases, leaving 8 bases of the junction unmatched. CDR3 length equals 17 residues. CDR1 and CDR2 from the germline V gene are SGHAT and FQNNGV. CDR3 in amino acids: CASSRGTSGRIDNEQFF. Written as DNA, the CDR3 is TGTGCCAGCAGCCGGGGGACTAGCGGGAGAATAGACAATGAGCAGTTCTTC.

The CDR3 reads CASSYEGNTEAFF. CDR3 bases: TGTGCCAGCAGCTACGAAGGCAACACTGAAGCTTTCTTT. The chain employs TRBV13 and TRBJ1-1; D remains ambiguous. V shed 4 bases and J shed 2 bases, with 8 bases lying between them. Per the germline V gene, CDR1 is PRHDT and CDR2 is FYEKMQ (reference sequence). This CDR3 region has 13 residues.

The chain joins TRBV19 to TRBJ2-7, with a possible D match to TRBD2 (5 bases). Trimming took 7 bases from V and 0 from J, leaving 10 bases between them. Germline values: CDR1 LNHDA, CDR2 SQIVND (reference sequence). This CDR3 has 13 amino acids. The chain's CDR3 is CASKGGYSYEQYF. CDR3 in DNA: TGTGCCAGTAAAGGAGGCTACTCCTACGAGCAGTACTTC. The complete variable domain, with remaining parts taken from reference TRBV19 and TRBJ2-7, reads DGGITQSPKYLFRKEGQNVTLSCEQNLNHDAMYWYRQDPGQGLRLIYYSQIVNDFQKGDIAEGYSVSREKKESFPLTVTSAQKNPTAFYLCASKGGYSYEQYFGPGTRLTVT.

This clone was seen once. Other DNA sequences in the same sample also yield this CDR3. This sequence joins TRBV9 and TRBJ2-7; TRBD1 aligns across 7 bases. Germline V gene data show CDR1 as SGDLS and CDR2 as YYNGEE. The CDR3 runs to 15 residues. The ends lost 0 bases at V and 0 bases at J; junction bases unmatched: 3. CDR3 nucleotides: TGTGCCAGCAGCGTAGGAAGGGGGCACTCCTACGAGCAGTACTTC. This translates into CASSVGRGHSYEQYF.

As DNA, the CDR3 is TGCGCCAGCAGCTTGGAGACAGGGGGGGACTACGAGCAGTACTTC. Its protein product is CASSLETGGDYEQYF. The chain carries TRBV5-1 and TRBJ2-7, with 9 bases aligning to TRBD1. The CDR3 totals 15 residues. J was trimmed by 3 bases and V by 0 bases; bases with no gene match: 4. In germline, CDR1 is SGHRS, CDR2 YFSETQ.

This clone was picked up one time. The J gene is TRBJ2-2, the V gene TRBV28; unclear D gene. Germline lookup yields CDR1 MDHEN and CDR2 SYDVKM. The V end lost 6 bases, the J end lost 4 bases, and 18 bases lay between the germline ends. The CDR3 is made up of 16 amino acids. CDR3 nucleotides: TGTGCCAGCAGCCGAACCAAGCCCATATTCACCGGGGAGCTGTTTTTT. Translating it yields CASSRTKPIFTGELFF.

Notes on this clone: This specimen includes other DNA sequences encoding the same CDR3. The chain recombines TRBV28 with TRBJ1-5, with D possibly TRBD1 on 5 matching bases. There are 16 residues in the CDR3. The V end lost 5 bases, the J end lost 1 base, and 15 bases lay between the germline ends. The germline V gene encodes CDR1 MDHEN and CDR2 SYDVKM. CDR3 DNA: TGTGCCAGCAGTCCCGGGACCCTAGGCAGCAATCAGCCCCAGCATTTT. Protein sequence: CASSPGTLGSNQPQHF. Full variable domain (outside the CDR3, taken from reference TRBV28 and TRBJ1-5): DVKVTQSSRYLVKRTGEKVFLECVQDMDHENMFWYRQDPGLGLRLIYFSYDVKMKEKGDIPEGYSVSREKKERFSLILESASTNQTSMYLCASSPGTLGSNQPQHFGDGTRLSIL.

Remarks on this clone: In the same sample, other DNA sequences code for this CDR3. This chain uses TRBV7-6 with TRBJ2-7; 8 bases are shared with TRBD1. Germline V gene sequence: CDR1 SGHVS, CDR2 FNYEAQ. J was trimmed by 5 bases and V by 5 bases; bases with no gene match: 5. The CDR3 covers 13 residues. The CDR3 here is CASSPDRGHEQYF. In nucleotides, the CDR3 is TGTGCCAGCAGCCCAGACAGGGGCCACGAGCAGTACTTC.

The J gene is TRBJ2-7, the V gene TRBV10-2; D is possibly TRBD1 (6 bases). CDR1 and CDR2 (germline): WSHSY, SAAADI. Deletions cut 4 bases from V and 2 bases from J, with 12 bases between. This CDR3 has 14 residues. The CDR3 DNA reads as TGCGCCAGCAGTGTGGACAGTCCACCCTACGAGCAGTACTTC. Amino acid sequence: CASSVDSPPYEQYF.

The chain uses TRBV7-6 and TRBJ2-2; 10 bases agree with TRBD2. Germline V lookup: CDR1 SGHVS, CDR2 FNYEAQ. V gave up 1 base and J gave up 7 bases; unmatched junction bases: 3. There are 15 residues in the CDR3. Written as DNA, the CDR3 is TGTGCCAGCAGCTTAGAGCGGGAGGGTCACGGGGAGCTGTTTTTT. This encodes CASSLEREGHGELFF.

This chain links TRBV7-9 with TRBJ2-7, with D possibly being TRBD1 or TRBD2 (5 bases each). The CDR3 spans 18 residues. Trimming removed 5 bases from V and 0 bases from J, with 23 bases in between. Germline V gene sequence: CDR1 SEHNR, CDR2 FQNEAQ (reference sequence). The CDR3 protein is CASSDRDGDISISYEQYF. The CDR3 DNA follows: TGTGCCAGCAGCGACCGGGACGGGGATATTTCGATCTCCTACGAGCAGTACTTC.

The chain recombines TRBV27 with TRBJ1-1; D is unresolved. V was trimmed by 3 bases and J by 0 bases, leaving 8 bases between them. The CDR3 contains 14 residues. Looked up from germline, CDR1 is MNHEY and CDR2 is SMNVEV (reference sequence). Here the CDR3 DNA reads TGTGCCAGCAGTTTGACCCTTATGAACACTGAAGCTTTCTTT. Its translation: CASSLTLMNTEAFF.

This clone came up once. The CDR3 DNA is TGTGCCTGGAGCCTAATCCGGGGCCCCTACAATGAGCAGTTCTTC. This translates into CAWSLIRGPYNEQFF. The chain has TRBV30 and TRBJ2-1; either TRBD1 or TRBD2 may supply D (5 bases each). Germline V CDR1 and CDR2: GTSNPN, SVGIG (reference sequence). V dropped 3 bases and J dropped 2 bases, with 14 bases sitting between them. This CDR3 region has 15 residues.

CDR3 DNA: TGTGCCAGCAGCATCCTAACAGGTGAGGCCACTGAAGCTTTCTTT. Its translation is CASSILTGEATEAFF. The chain carries TRBV28 and TRBJ1-1, with D tentatively TRBD1 (5 bases). The germline CDR1 and CDR2 sequences are MDHEN and SYDVKM. Trimming removed 6 bases from V and 4 bases from J, with 18 bases in between. The CDR3 has 15 residues.

V gene TRBV4-1 combines with J gene TRBJ2-7; D remains ambiguous. Deletions cut 1 base from V and 0 bases from J, with 7 bases between. The CDR3 is 14 amino acids. CDR1 MGHRA and CDR2 YSYEKL come from the germline V gene. The CDR3 sequence is CASSQVPHSYEQYF. For the CDR3, the DNA is TGCGCCAGCAGCCAAGTTCCACACTCCTACGAGCAGTACTTC.

The chain uses TRBV19 and TRBJ2-5; 11 bases line up with TRBD1. The V segment lost 5 bases and the J segment 2 bases; nucleotides outside the gene matches: 4. The CDR3 is 15 amino acids. Germline V gene lookup returns CDR1 LNHDA and CDR2 SQIVND (reference sequence). This chain's CDR3 is CASSYGTGGQETQYF. CDR3 DNA: TGTGCCAGTAGTTACGGGACAGGGGGTCAAGAGACCCAGTACTTC.

The chain joins TRBV27 to TRBJ2-7; D is unresolved. V was trimmed by 6 bases and J by 4 bases, leaving 13 bases between them. Germline loops: CDR1 MNHEY, CDR2 SMNVEV (reference sequence). The CDR3 has 13 amino acids. DNA for the CDR3: TGTGCCAGCAGCCGCTCTGACCGATACGAGCAGTACTTC. Residues: CASSRSDRYEQYF.

For the CDR3, the DNA is TGTGCCAGCATAGGCGGGAGTAACACAGATACGCAGTATTTT. As protein: CASIGGSNTDTQYF. J is TRBJ2-3 and V is TRBV2; 7 bases agree with TRBD2. Germline CDR1 SNHLY, CDR2 FYNNEI. The V gene end was trimmed by 7 bases and the J gene end by 2 bases; junction bases not matched to a gene: 6. The CDR3 sequence is 14 residues long.